This entry concerns a single T cell receptor (beta chain). The data were taken from a study of blood T cell repertoires in COVID-19. What the recovered Cohort 3 donors had was two negative PCRs, clearance, or symptom resolution. Deletions cut 4 bases from V and 5 bases from J, with 19 bases between. Germline-derived CDR1 and CDR2 are SGHRS and YFSETQ. The CDR3 is made up of 16 amino acids. Some clones are missing from TCRdb's copy, which holds only in-frame ones; the method was immunoSEQ multiplex PCR. Of roughly 400,000 clones listed, 75% to 90% are singletons. The TCR comes from a young man who had recovered from COVID-19. The specimen was PBMCs or T cells enriched from blood (not recorded which). The chain recombines TRBV5-1 with TRBJ2-1; D is possibly TRBD1 (8 bases). CDR3 nucleotides: TGCGCCAGCAGCCCGGGGGGTGGGACAGGAAACAATGAGCAGTTCTTC. The encoded protein is CASSPGGGTGNNEQFF.